The 20 T cell receptor beta chains below all came from one sample that was sequenced in a study of cytomegalovirus exposure and HLA in healthy donors. This PCR relied on a set of 60 Vbeta primers and 13 Jbeta primers. Some clones are missing from TCRdb's copy, which holds only in-frame ones; the method was immunoSEQ multiplex PCR. Of about 52,000 clones in the sample, around three fifths are singletons; the top ten hold approximately 10%. The sequenced sample consisted of PBMCs. The receptors stem from a human donor in good health.

V is TRBV5-1 and J is TRBJ2-7; tentative D call: TRBD2 (7 bases). With 4 bases removed from V and 5 bases from J, the gap between germline ends came to 16 bases. The CDR3 has 14 amino acids. Germline V CDR1 and CDR2: SGHRS, YFSETQ. CDR3 bases: TGCGCCAGCAGCGAGGGGGGGCCTAACAACGAGCAGTACTTC. This encodes CASSEGGPNNEQYF.

The chain carries TRBV4-1 and TRBJ2-7, with 10 bases fitting TRBD1. Germline CDR1 and CDR2: MGHRA and YSYEKL. The CDR3 is 15 residues long. V dropped 1 base and J dropped 3; count of bases not matched to a gene: 3. CDR3 sequence (DNA): TGCGCCAGCAGCCAAGTATGGGACAGGGGCTACGAGCAGTACTTC. As protein: CASSQVWDRGYEQYF.

The rearrangement joins TRBV5-8 to TRBJ2-5; TRBD2 agrees at 8 bases. The CDR3 sequence is 17 residues long. CDR1 and CDR2 from the germline V gene are SGHTS and YDEGEE. J was trimmed by 4 bases and V by 0 bases; bases with no gene match: 11. CDR3 loop: CASSLAGLAGGGETQYF. CDR3 in DNA: TGTGCCAGCAGCTTGGCCGGACTGGCGGGGGGTGGAGAGACCCAGTACTTC.

This clone was observed a handful of times. This chain joins TRBV6-5 and TRBJ1-1, with D possibly matching TRBD1 (5 bases). Germline V lookup: CDR1 MNHEY, CDR2 SVGAGI. The length of the CDR3 is 13 residues. Trimming shortened V by 10 bases and J by 0 bases, and 12 bases separated the two germline ends. The chain's CDR3 is CATKGSMNTEAFF. CDR3 nucleotides: TGTGCCACCAAGGGGTCCATGAACACTGAAGCTTTCTTT.

The chain couples TRBV6-6 to TRBJ2-3; perhaps TRBD2 as D (6 bases). Per the germline V gene, CDR1 is MNHNY and CDR2 is SVGAGI (reference sequence). V was clipped by 6 bases and J by 0 bases, with 13 bases between them. The CDR3 runs 15 residues. DNA for the CDR3: TGTGCCAGCAGCCCGCGGGGATCTAGCACAGATACGCAGTATTTT. Its protein product is CASSPRGSSTDTQYF.

The chain links TRBV2 to TRBJ1-2; tentative D call: TRBD1 (6 bases). The CDR3 consists of 16 residues. The ends were cut back, 4 bases at V and 8 bases at J, with 23 bases in the middle. Germline V gene data show CDR1 as SNHLY and CDR2 as FYNNEI. CDR3 in DNA: TGTGCCAGCAGTGGGATACAGGGACCGGCGAATCGGGGCTACACCTTC. Amino acids: CASSGIQGPANRGYTF.

The chain uses TRBV4-3 and TRBJ2-3; 8 nucleotides align to TRBD2. The CDR3 totals 17 residues. J was trimmed by 6 bases and V by 0 bases; bases with no gene match: 11. The germline V gene has CDR1 LGHNA and CDR2 YSLEER. The DNA of the CDR3 is TGCGCCAGCAGCCAAGATTCGCCTAGCGGGTTTTGGGATACGCAGTATTTT. Protein product: CASSQDSPSGFWDTQYF.

This clone turned up a few times. The J gene is TRBJ2-7, the V gene TRBV5-1; 10 bases align to TRBD2. CDR1 and CDR2 from the germline V gene are SGHRS and YFSETQ. Trimming removed 5 bases from V and 3 bases from J; junction bases left unmatched: 8. The CDR3 has 15 residues. The CDR3 reads CASRSGGAPVYEQYF. The CDR3 DNA follows: TGCGCCAGCAGGAGCGGGGGGGCTCCCGTCTACGAGCAGTACTTC.

This chain connects TRBV11-3 to TRBJ1-1; no definite D call. CDR3 length: 15 residues. The germline V and J ends were trimmed by 0 bases and 0 bases, with 8 bases remaining between them. Per the germline V gene, CDR1 is SGHNT and CDR2 is YENEEA. CDR3 in DNA: TGTGCCAGCAGCTTAGATGGGAGAATGAACACTGAAGCTTTCTTT. Its protein is CASSLDGRMNTEAFF.

Relative to its sample, this clone is medium-sized. The chain is built from TRBV4-1 and TRBJ1-2, with D uncertain. Per germline, CDR1 MGHRA and CDR2 YSYEKL. V was trimmed by 4 bases and J by 4 bases, leaving 10 bases between them. The CDR3 consists of 13 residues. The CDR3 sequence is CASSPGGAYGYTF. CDR3 DNA: TGCGCCAGCAGCCCAGGTGGTGCCTATGGCTACACCTTC.

The V call is TRBV12-5, the J call TRBJ2-7; TRBD1 aligns across 10 bases. The trim removed 2 bases at V and 3 bases at J, leaving 10 bases unmatched. The CDR3 runs to 17 residues. Germline CDR1 reads LGHNT; CDR2 reads FRNRAP. CDR3 DNA sequence: TGTGCTAGTGGTTTGCCCTCCCGACAGGGGGCCCGCTACGAGCAGTACTTC. Translated: CASGLPSRQGARYEQYF.

The sample holds one count of this clone. The chain joins TRBV15 to TRBJ1-4; 10 bases agree with TRBD1. The CDR3 length is 15 residues. Germline V gives CDR1 LNHNV, CDR2 YYDKDF (reference sequence). V dropped 2 bases and J dropped 8; count of bases not matched to a gene: 5. The CDR3 region has the DNA TGTGCCACCAGCAGACCCGGGACAGGGGACGAAAAACTGTTTTTT. Amino acids: CATSRPGTGDEKLFF.

The V call is TRBV7-6, the J call TRBJ2-7; 8 bases map to TRBD1. The CDR3 sequence is 16 residues long. Germline CDR1 is SGHVS and CDR2 is FNYEAQ. The junction had 12 bases not matched to a gene; V was cut back by 5 bases and J by 3 bases. The CDR3 sequence is CASSPIEGRGLYEQYF. The CDR3, as DNA: TGTGCCAGCAGCCCCATAGAGGGCAGGGGGCTCTACGAGCAGTACTTC.

This clone was recorded a few times. The CDR3 is CASSPGQLNTEAFF. The CDR3 DNA reads as TGCGCCAGCAGCCCGGGACAATTGAACACTGAAGCTTTCTTT. J is TRBJ1-1 and V is TRBV4-3; D is perhaps TRBD1 (6 bases). Trimming cost V 4 bases and J 0 bases, with 9 bases left between them. CDR3 size: 14 residues. Germline V lookup: CDR1 LGHNA, CDR2 YSLEER.

This clone has just a few counts. The chain carries TRBV7-9 and TRBJ2-7, with D perhaps TRBD1 (5 bases). V was pared by 2 bases and J by 2 bases, with 10 bases between. CDR3 size: 14 residues. Germline V gene data show CDR1 as SEHNR and CDR2 as FQNEAQ (reference sequence). CDR3 region: CASSLNRNPYEQYF. CDR3 nucleotide sequence: TGTGCCAGCAGCTTAAACAGGAACCCCTACGAGCAGTACTTC.

The chain has TRBV5-1 and TRBJ2-5; 11 bases are a match to TRBD2. Trimming took 0 bases from V and 1 from J; bases not matched to a gene: 2. Germline V gene data show CDR1 as SGHRS and CDR2 as YFSETQ. The CDR3 has 16 residues. The CDR3 coding sequence is TGCGCCAGCAGCTTGGGGGGACTAGCGGTCCAAGAGACCCAGTACTTC. Protein: CASSLGGLAVQETQYF.

The V call is TRBV30, the J call TRBJ2-7; 8 nucleotides agree with TRBD2. This CDR3 region has 13 residues. With 3 bases clipped from V and 2 bases from J, the junction kept 3 bases outside the gene matches. CDR1 is GTSNPN and CDR2 is SVGIG in the germline V gene (reference sequence). This CDR3 is CAWSRGGTYEQYF. The CDR3 DNA is TGTGCCTGGAGCCGGGGGGGGACCTACGAGCAGTACTTC.

A note on this clone: One end of the junction does not line up with germline, which may come from a read error. At the DNA level, this CDR3 is encoded by other sequences in the same sample as well. This chain connects TRBV6-1 to TRBJ1-1; D gene ambiguous. CDR3 length equals 12 residues. Germline V gene sequence: CDR1 MNHNS, CDR2 SASEGT. CDR3 DNA: TGTGCCAGCAGAGAGTACAGCACTGAGGCTTTCTTT. Translated, it gives CASREYSTEAFF.

The chain carries TRBV7-6 and TRBJ2-2, with D uncertain. The CDR3 contains 15 residues. Per the germline V gene, CDR1 is SGHVS and CDR2 is FNYEAQ. V was clipped by 5 bases and J by 0 bases, with 10 bases between them. The CDR3 bases are TGTGCCAGCAGCCCAACGACATCGAACACCGGGGAGCTGTTTTTT. Amino acid sequence: CASSPTTSNTGELFF.

The rearrangement uses TRBV6-6 and TRBJ2-3, with a possible D match to TRBD1 (5 bases). Trimming removed 0 bases from V and 3 bases from J, with 7 bases in between. This CDR3 has 14 residues. Per germline, CDR1 MNHNY and CDR2 SVGAGI (reference sequence). CDR3 region: CASSYSPGTDTQYF. DNA for the CDR3: TGTGCCAGCAGTTACTCTCCAGGGACAGATACGCAGTATTTT.